The 12 T cell receptor beta chains below were found in one sample sequenced in a study of cytomegalovirus exposure and HLA in healthy donors. The PCR had 60 Vbeta and 13 Jbeta primers. Sequenced by immunoSEQ multiplex PCR; TCRdb stores in-frame clones only, minus some. This table holds 100,000 to 150,000 clones, about 79% found once. Source material: PBMCs. The receptors come from a man in his fifties in good health and CMV-seronegative.

The V call is TRBV18, the J call TRBJ1-6; no clear D. The CDR3 sequence is 16 residues long. Trimming left V 1 base short and J 8 bases short, with 15 bases between. Germline V gene lookup returns CDR1 KGHSH and CDR2 LQKENI. In DNA form, the CDR3 reads TGTGCCAGCTCACCACGCGTCACCCCCTTGGATTCACCCCTCCACTTT. Encoded protein: CASSPRVTPLDSPLHF.

The gene calls are TRBV5-4 and TRBJ2-7; the match to TRBD2 covers 8 bases. The CDR3 extends over 16 amino acids. The ends lost 3 bases at V and 4 bases at J; junction bases unmatched: 12. Per the germline V gene, CDR1 is SGHNT and CDR2 is YYREEE (reference sequence). CDR3 sequence (DNA): TGTGCCAGCAGCTCATCTCTTAGCGGGGTAGCTTACGAGCAGTACTTC. Protein: CASSSSLSGVAYEQYF.

The V and J genes are TRBV5-4 and TRBJ1-2; 7 positions agree with TRBD1. V shed 2 bases, J shed 5 bases, and the junction held 9 bases outside the gene matches. This CDR3 is 15 amino acids long. Looked up from germline, CDR1 is SGHNT and CDR2 is YYREEE (reference sequence). CDR3 DNA: TGTGCCAGCAGCTTACCGTCCCCAGGGGGTTATGGCTACACCTTC. Translated, it gives CASSLPSPGGYGYTF.

This sequence joins TRBV4-2 and TRBJ2-5, with 9 bases fitting TRBD1. The J call may not be correct, given that the DNA end is closer to TRBJ2-7. The V gene's germline CDR1 is LGHNA and CDR2 YNFKEQ. The CDR3 loop spans 15 amino acids. CDR3 DNA sequence: TGTGCCAGCAGCCAGGGACAGGGTGGCTCCTACGAGCAGTACTTC. Translating it yields CASSQGQGGSYEQYF.

The V gene is TRBV2, the J gene TRBJ1-2; 8 bases agree with TRBD1. The CDR3 extends over 16 amino acids. The V segment lost 5 bases and the J segment 6 bases; nucleotides outside the gene matches: 14. The germline V gene has CDR1 SNHLY and CDR2 FYNNEI. The DNA of the CDR3 is TGTGCCAGCAGTTTTTCCCCGGACAGGGAGGGCCATGGCTACACCTTC. Its translation: CASSFSPDREGHGYTF.

This chain links TRBV7-2 with TRBJ2-1; 10 nucleotides line up with TRBD2. Germline CDR1 reads SGHTA; CDR2 reads FQGNSA. J lost 11 bases, V lost 1 base, and 5 bases had no gene match. This CDR3 region has 14 residues. Here the CDR3 reads CASSLELAGSKQFF. In nucleotides, the CDR3 is TGTGCCAGCAGCTTAGAACTAGCGGGGTCCAAGCAGTTCTTC.

This chain uses TRBV4-3 with TRBJ1-4, with D maybe TRBD1 (6 bases). This CDR3 has 15 amino acids. CDR1 LGHNA and CDR2 YSLEER come from the germline V gene. Trimming took 4 bases from V and 4 from J, leaving 13 bases between them. CDR3 amino acids: CASSPRQVFNEKLFF. The CDR3 nucleotides read TGCGCCAGCAGCCCCCGACAGGTCTTTAATGAAAAACTGTTTTTT.

The chain couples TRBV6-6 to TRBJ1-5; the D gene is possibly TRBD1 (5 bases). This CDR3 has 15 amino acids. Per germline, CDR1 MNHNY and CDR2 SVGAGI (reference sequence). The V and J ends lost 4 bases and 6 bases respectively, with 16 bases between them. The CDR3 here is CASSSRAQGSQPQHF. Here the CDR3 DNA reads TGTGCCAGCAGTTCCCGGGCCCAGGGAAGTCAGCCCCAGCATTTT.

This clone turned up a few times. V and J are TRBV2 and TRBJ2-5; no reliable D call. The CDR3 has 10 amino acids. Germline V gene data show CDR1 as SNHLY and CDR2 as FYNNEI. V gave up 3 bases and J gave up 7 bases, with 3 bases separating them. This CDR3 is CASSDRTQYF. The CDR3 DNA sequence: TGTGCCAGCAGTGACCGGACCCAGTACTTC.

The chain employs TRBV2 and TRBJ1-3; tentative D call: TRBD1 (6 bases). Germline CDR1 and CDR2: SNHLY and FYNNEI. The CDR3 is made up of 15 amino acids. Trimming cost V 2 bases and J 2 bases, with 10 bases left between them. The CDR3 DNA reads TGTGCCAGCAGTGAAACAGGGTCACCTGGAAACACCATATATTTT. This codes for CASSETGSPGNTIYF.

A few counts support this clone. V usage is TRBV5-1 and J usage is TRBJ1-1, with 9 bases that match TRBD1. This CDR3 is built from 15 residues. Germline CDR1 SGHRS, CDR2 YFSETQ. With V trimmed by 4 bases and J by 2 bases, 6 bases remained unmatched. For the CDR3, the DNA is TGCGCCAGCAGCGGAGGACAGGGGACCAACACTGAAGCTTTCTTT. It yields the protein CASSGGQGTNTEAFF.

The chain has TRBV5-4 and TRBJ2-5; TRBD2 matches at 14 bases. The trim removed 4 bases at V and 2 bases at J, leaving 10 bases unmatched. From germline, CDR1 is SGHNT and CDR2 YYREEE (reference sequence). This CDR3 is 18 amino acids long. The CDR3 sequence: CASSGRTSGGSIQETQYF. The CDR3 region has the DNA TGTGCCAGCAGCGGGCGGACTAGCGGGGGGTCCATTCAAGAGACCCAGTACTTC.